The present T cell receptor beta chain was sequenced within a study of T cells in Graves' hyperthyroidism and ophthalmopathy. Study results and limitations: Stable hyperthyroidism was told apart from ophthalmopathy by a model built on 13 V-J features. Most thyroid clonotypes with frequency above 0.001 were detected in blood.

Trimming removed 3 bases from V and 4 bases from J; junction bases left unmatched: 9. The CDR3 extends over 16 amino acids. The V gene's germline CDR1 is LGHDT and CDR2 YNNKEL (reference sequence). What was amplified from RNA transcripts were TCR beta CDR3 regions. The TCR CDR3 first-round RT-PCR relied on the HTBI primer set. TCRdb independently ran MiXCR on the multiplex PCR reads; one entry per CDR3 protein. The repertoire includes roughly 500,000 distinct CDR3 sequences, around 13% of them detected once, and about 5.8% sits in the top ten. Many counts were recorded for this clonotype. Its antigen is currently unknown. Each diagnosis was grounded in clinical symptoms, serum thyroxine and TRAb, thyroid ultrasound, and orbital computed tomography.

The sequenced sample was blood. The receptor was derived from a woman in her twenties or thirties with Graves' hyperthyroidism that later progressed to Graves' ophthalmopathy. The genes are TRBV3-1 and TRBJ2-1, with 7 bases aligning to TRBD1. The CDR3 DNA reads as TGTGCCAGCAGCCAGTCACCGGGACAGAATTACAATGAGCAGTTCTTC. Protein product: CASSQSPGQNYNEQFF.